This T cell receptor (beta chain) was documented in a study of T cells after yellow fever vaccination (dated by TCRdb to the late 2010s). A note on the overall study: The SMART-Seq v4 Ultra Low Input RNA kit was used to prepare libraries from fractions with low cell numbers. To follow T-cell clones before and after both primary and booster YFV17D yellow fever vaccination, bulk TCR alpha and beta repertoires underwent longitudinal sequencing. Two healthy male donors, one aged 18 to 30 and one aged 30 to 40 years, made up the cohort. Blood samples were taken at several timepoints before and after primary and secondary immunization, and bulk PBMC replicates and cell subsets were isolated.

The table lists this clonotype with many counts. The antigen this receptor binds is unknown. Base qualities were left out, and no much larger clone turns up one base away. At the junction V is shortened by 2 bases and J by 2 bases, with 8 bases in between. The CDR3 covers 14 residues, taking in both the cysteine and the phenylalanine. Of the read, only the CDR3 DNA is kept; its 42 bases are in frame from base 1. Taken from the germline V gene (reference sequence), the CDR1 and CDR2 loops are MNHEY and SMNVEV. The instrument given in TCRdb is Illumina NovaSeq 6000. TCR cDNA was made using 5'RACE template switching, a step that added a universal primer site and unique molecular identifiers. Priming of cDNA synthesis was performed from both the TCR alpha and TCR beta constant segments. Library amplification involved two PCR steps, and the second step added sample barcodes and sequencing adapters. Libraries were sequenced on Illumina HiSeq 2500 (2x100 bp) or NovaSeq (2x150 bp). As for how the authors treated the data: MIGEC was used to demultiplex reads and collapse the reads into UMI consensus sequences, and MiXCR was used for V(D)J alignment. Vaccine-responding clonotypes were identified with edgeR using replicate PBMC samples, with FDR below 0.01 and a log2 fold change above 5 up to day 15 being required. CD4 or CD8 identity was assigned to each bulk clonotype according to whether the clonotype was present at higher abundance in the sequenced CD4 repertoire or the sequenced CD8 repertoire. TCRdb's own reprocessing of the public reads used fastp at Q25 and MiXCR and kept productive beta chains. Under each unique CDR3 protein, matching rows form one entry showing the most common genes and DNA. These V and J calls rely on TCRdb rather than the paper's analysis. This sample comprises around 330,000 distinct CDR3 sequences, around 3.6% of them detected only once. The ten top clones hold 23% of the sample.

The treatment or condition label on this specimen signifies: live attenuated yellow fever vaccine strain. At each blood-draw timepoint, two biological replicates of bulk PBMCs were obtained. A standard Ficoll-Paque protocol was used to isolate PBMCs from peripheral blood. TriZol was used to extract RNA from bulk PBMCs, from CD4 and CD8 fractions, and from dextramer-positive and dextramer-negative fractions. What the work shows at the level of the full study, not this receptor alone: Most clones expanded after primary vaccination were re-detected after the booster (almost 97% of CD4 and approximately 88% of CD8), suggesting broad memory maintenance. FACS-sorted repertoires could contain abundant contaminating clonotypes from the bulk population, so computational filtering was required. Because only a couple of donors were included in the study, the extent to which the findings can be generalized is limited. A small fraction of clonotypes appeared in both the CD4 and CD8 compartments, likely as a result of convergent recombination. The secondary T-cell response was found to be weaker but faster than the primary response, with a peak reached on day 5 rather than on day 15.

The source was PBMCs, collected on the day of the yellow fever booster vaccination. The TCR sequence derives from a man aged 18 to 35 who received the YFV17D yellow fever vaccine. In this chain, TRBV27 is recombined with TRBJ2-3; TRBD2 is a possible D gene, resting on 5 matching bases. This receptor carries the CDR3 CASSLLGDTDTQYF. The sequenced DNA is TGTGCCAGCAGTTTACTCGGGGACACAGATACGCAGTATTTT.